This TCR beta chain derives from a study of siplizumab effects on memory and regulatory T cells (dated by TCRdb to about 2019). Regarding the research as a whole: The study looked at the effect of siplizumab, an anti-CD2 antibody, on alloreactive T-cell subsets in allogeneic mixed lymphocyte reactions made from human PBMCs. General findings and caveats noted by the study authors: Sequences below about 10^-5 frequency were poorly captured, so only a minor fraction of alloreactive clones could be mapped to unstimulated subsets. The cumulative frequency of alloreactive sequences that could be traced back to unstimulated CD4+ memory T cells was significantly reduced by siplizumab. Among mappable alloreactive CD4+ clones, the Treg-derived fraction averaged approximately 66% with siplizumab versus roughly 25% in control reactions. No functional confirmation was obtained for the suppressive function of proliferating Tregs from siplizumab cultures. Unstimulated naive T cells appeared more diverse than memory T cells, and naive cells seemed to contribute substantially to the alloresponse. Roughly 80-97% of proliferating CD4+ or CD8+ clones could not be assigned a naive or memory phenotype.

From the cysteine up to the phenylalanine, the CDR3 has a length of 13 residues. Here the CDR3 DNA is all that survives: 39 bases in frame from base 1. V is trimmed back by 10 bases and J by 5 bases, and the junction contains 9 bases that no gene match accounts for. Per the germline V gene (reference sequence), SEHNR is the CDR1 and FQNEAQ is the CDR2. Library preparation used the immunoSEQ multiplex PCR assay. The deep sequencing platform assayed about 10^5 TCR templates per sample. Genomic DNA extracted from sorted T cells was the material used for TCRbeta CDR3 sequencing. Regarding the original processing steps: The R programming language was used for clonal analysis of TCRbeta CDR3 data. Alloreactive CD4+ and CD8+ clones were defined by comparing unstimulated samples with post-reaction CFSE-low samples. By matching sequences to the repertoires of sorted unstimulated Treg and non-Treg cells, each alloreactive CD4+ clone was assigned a regulatory or non-regulatory origin. Here the immuneACCESS table is served through TCRdb, limited to in-frame sequences with V and J called. Missing clones are a known gap in these copies; in checked studies unresolved V genes cover under half, and the rest lacks a known reason. The V and J calls and clone size were taken over from that table, and D and trimming were inferred from the DNA. For this sample there are 90,000 to 120,000 clones; approximately 90% appear just once. Of the sample, less than 0.85% is held by the ten largest clones.

A few counts support this clone. The clone's antigen remains unknown. It has no much larger one-base neighbor in the sample; base qualities were not kept. Sorted unstimulated T cells and proliferating T cells recovered from mixed lymphocyte reactions underwent TCRbeta CDR3 sequencing. Fresh whole blood from approximately 10 HLA-typed healthy donors was used to isolate PBMCs. Unstimulated CD4+ regulatory T cells were FACS-sorted to map the origin of alloreactive clones. The sequence links TRBV7-9 to TRBJ1-1, and TRBD1 aligns with 8 junction nucleotides. This TCR was recovered from a human donor in good health. Specimen: Tregs sorted from blood. The CDR3 region: CATDGQGGTEAFF. The nucleotide sequence reads TGTGCCACCGACGGACAGGGAGGTACTGAAGCTTTCTTT.